This entry describes one T cell receptor (beta chain). What it recognizes is unknown. This specimen belongs to a study of breast tumors, draining lymph nodes, adjacent tissues. Study conclusions and caveats: The lymph node origin of tumor T cells was framed as consistent with a hypothesis, not demonstrated.

TCRdb reanalysed the multiplex PCR reads using MiXCR and keeps one entry per CDR3 protein. The table lists more than 15,000 distinct CDR3 sequences, 60% to 70% of them singletons. CDR1 SNHLY and CDR2 FYNNEI come from the germline V gene. The CDR3 totals 14 residues. Trimming pared 9 bases from V and 2 bases from J, leaving 17 bases between. The sequencing input was tumor-adjacent breast tissue. The chain uses TRBV2 and TRBJ2-7, with D perhaps matching TRBD2 (6 bases). The TCR originated in a female donor with breast cancer. Some clones in this sample may be carry-over from other donors' samples. The CDR3 reads CASERGLQPYEQYF. DNA for the CDR3: TGTGCCAGTGAAAGGGGACTCCAACCCTACGAGCAGTACTTC.